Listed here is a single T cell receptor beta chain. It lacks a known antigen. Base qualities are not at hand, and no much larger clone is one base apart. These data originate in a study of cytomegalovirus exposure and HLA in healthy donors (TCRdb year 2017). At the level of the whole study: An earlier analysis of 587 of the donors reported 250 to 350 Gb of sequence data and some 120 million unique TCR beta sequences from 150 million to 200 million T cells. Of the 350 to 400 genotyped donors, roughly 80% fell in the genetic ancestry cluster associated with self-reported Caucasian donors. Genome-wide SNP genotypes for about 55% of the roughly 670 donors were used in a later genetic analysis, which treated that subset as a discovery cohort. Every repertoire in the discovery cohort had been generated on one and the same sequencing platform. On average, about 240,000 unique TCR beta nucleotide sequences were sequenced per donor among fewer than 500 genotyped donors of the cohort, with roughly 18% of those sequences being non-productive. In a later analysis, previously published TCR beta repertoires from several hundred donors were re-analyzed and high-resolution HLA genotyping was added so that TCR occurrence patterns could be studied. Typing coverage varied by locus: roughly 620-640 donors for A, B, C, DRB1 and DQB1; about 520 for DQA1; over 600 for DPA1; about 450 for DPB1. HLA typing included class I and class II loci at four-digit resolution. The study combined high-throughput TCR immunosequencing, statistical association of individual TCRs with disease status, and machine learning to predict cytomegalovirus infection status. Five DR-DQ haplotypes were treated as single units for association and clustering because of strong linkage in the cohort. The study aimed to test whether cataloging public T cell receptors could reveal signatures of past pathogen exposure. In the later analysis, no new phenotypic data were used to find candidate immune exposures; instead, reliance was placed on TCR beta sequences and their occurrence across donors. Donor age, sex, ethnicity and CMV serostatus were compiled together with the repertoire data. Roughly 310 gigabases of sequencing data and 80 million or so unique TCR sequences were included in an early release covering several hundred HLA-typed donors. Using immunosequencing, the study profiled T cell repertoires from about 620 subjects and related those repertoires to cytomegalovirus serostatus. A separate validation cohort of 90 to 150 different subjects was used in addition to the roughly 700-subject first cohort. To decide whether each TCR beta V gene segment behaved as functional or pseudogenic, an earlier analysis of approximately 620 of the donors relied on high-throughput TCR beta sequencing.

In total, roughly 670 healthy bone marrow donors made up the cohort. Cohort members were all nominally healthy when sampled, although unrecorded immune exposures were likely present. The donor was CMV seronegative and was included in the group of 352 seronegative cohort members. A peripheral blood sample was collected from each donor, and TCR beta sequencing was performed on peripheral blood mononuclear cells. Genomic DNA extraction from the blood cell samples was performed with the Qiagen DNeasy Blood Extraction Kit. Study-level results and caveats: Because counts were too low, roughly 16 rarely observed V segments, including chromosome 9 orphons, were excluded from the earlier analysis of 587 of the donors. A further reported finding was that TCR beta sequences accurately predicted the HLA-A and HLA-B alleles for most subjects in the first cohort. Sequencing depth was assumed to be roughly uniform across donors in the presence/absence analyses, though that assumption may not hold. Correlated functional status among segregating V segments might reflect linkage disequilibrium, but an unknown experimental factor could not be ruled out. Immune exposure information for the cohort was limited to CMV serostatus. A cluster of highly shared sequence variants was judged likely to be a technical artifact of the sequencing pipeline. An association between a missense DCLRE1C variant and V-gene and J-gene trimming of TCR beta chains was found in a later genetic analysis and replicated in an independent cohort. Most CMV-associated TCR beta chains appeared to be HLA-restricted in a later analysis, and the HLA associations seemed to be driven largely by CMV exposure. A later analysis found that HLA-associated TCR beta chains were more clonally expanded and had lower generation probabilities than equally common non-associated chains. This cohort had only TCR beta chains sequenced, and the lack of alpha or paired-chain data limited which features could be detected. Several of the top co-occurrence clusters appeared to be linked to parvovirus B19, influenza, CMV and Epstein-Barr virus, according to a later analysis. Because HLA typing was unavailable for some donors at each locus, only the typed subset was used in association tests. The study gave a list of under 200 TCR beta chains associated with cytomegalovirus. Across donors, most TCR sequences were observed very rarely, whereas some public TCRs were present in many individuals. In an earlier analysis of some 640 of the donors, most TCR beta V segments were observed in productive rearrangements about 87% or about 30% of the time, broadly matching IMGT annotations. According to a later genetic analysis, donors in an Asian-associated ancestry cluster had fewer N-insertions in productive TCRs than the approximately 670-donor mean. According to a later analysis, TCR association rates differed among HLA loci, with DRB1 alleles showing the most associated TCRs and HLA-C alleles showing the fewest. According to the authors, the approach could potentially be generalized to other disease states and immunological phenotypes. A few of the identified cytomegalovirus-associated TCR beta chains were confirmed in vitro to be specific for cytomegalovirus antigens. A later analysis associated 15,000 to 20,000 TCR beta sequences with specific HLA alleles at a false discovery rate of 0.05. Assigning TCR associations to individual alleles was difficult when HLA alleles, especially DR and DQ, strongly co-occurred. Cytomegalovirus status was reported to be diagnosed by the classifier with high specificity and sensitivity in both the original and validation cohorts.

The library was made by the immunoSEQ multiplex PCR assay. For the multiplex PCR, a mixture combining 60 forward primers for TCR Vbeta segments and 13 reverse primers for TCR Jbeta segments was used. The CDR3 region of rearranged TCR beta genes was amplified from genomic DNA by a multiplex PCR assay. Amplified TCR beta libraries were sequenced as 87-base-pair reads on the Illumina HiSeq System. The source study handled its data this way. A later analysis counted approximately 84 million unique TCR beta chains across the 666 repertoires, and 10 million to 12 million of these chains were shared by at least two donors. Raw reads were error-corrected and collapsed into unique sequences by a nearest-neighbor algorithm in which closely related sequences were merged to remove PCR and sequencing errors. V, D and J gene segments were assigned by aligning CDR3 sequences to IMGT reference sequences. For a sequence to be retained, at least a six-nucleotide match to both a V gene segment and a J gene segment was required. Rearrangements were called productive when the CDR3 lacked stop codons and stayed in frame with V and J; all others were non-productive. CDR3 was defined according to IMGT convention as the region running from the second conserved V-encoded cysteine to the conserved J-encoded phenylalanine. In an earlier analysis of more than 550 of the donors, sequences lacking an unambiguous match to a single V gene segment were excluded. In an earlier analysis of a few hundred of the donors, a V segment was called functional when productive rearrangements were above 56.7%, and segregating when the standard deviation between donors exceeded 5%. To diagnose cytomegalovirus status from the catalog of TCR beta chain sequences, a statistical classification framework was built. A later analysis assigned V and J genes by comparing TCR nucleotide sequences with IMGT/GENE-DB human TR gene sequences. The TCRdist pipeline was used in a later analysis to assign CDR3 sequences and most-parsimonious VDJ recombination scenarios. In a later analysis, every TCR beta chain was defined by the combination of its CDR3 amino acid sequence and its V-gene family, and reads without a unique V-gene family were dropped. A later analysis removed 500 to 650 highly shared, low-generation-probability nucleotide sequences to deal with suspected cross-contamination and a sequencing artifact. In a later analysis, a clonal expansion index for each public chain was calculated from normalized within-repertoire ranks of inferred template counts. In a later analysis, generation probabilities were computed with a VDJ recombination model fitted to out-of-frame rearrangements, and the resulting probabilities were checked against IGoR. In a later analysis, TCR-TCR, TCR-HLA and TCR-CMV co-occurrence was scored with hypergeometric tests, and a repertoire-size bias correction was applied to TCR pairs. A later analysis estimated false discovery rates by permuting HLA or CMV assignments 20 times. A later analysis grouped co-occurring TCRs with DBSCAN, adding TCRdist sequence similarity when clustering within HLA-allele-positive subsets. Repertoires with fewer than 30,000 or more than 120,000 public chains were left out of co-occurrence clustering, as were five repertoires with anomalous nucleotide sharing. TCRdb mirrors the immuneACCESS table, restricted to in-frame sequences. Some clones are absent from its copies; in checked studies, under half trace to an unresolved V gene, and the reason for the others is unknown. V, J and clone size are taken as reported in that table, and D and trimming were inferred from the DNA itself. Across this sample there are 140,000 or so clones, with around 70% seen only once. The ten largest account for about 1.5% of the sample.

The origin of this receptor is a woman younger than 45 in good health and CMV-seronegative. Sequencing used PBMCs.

The CDR3 corresponds to CASSGGGGVGYTF. The bases read TGTGCCAGCAGTGGAGGGGGCGGGGTGGGCTACACCTTC. The chain is made from TRBV25-1 and TRBJ1-2; 7 central bases correspond to TRBD1. Counted from cysteine to phenylalanine, this CDR3 has 13 amino acids. Here the CDR3 DNA is all that survives: 39 bases in frame from base 1. At the junction V is shortened by 4 bases and J by 8 bases; bases outside the gene matches: 7. CDR1 and CDR2 (MGHDK, SYGVNS) derive from the germline V gene.